These 6 T cell receptor beta chains originate from one sample sequenced in a study of spatial heterogeneity in lung cancer. Study observations and caveats: Expanded intratumoral alpha and beta TCR counts tracked tumor mutation counts.

TCRdb recomputed calls from the 5' RACE reads with MiXCR, one row per CDR3 protein. The table shows about 22,000 distinct CDR3 sequences, with 8% to 10% occurring only once. As for time point: sample taken at primary tumor resection. These receptors' antigens are unknown. The sequences come from lung tumor tissue, collected at surgery. These receptor sequences come from a male donor with early-stage non-small cell lung cancer.

This clonotype has at least ten counts. V is TRBV5-1 and J is TRBJ1-1; D gene ambiguous. CDR1 is SGHRS and CDR2 is YFSETQ in the germline V gene. The CDR3 extends over 14 amino acids. V was clipped by 0 bases and J by 4 bases, with 10 bases between them. The CDR3 loop reads CASSLVRGSTEAFF. CDR3 in DNA: TGCGCCAGCAGCTTGGTTCGGGGAAGCACTGAAGCTTTCTTT.

This chain connects TRBV12-3 or TRBV12-4 to TRBJ1-5; D gene uncertain. V was clipped by 2 bases and J by 9 bases, with 8 bases between them. This CDR3 has 12 amino acids. The CDR3 loop is CASSLSPRPQHF. CDR3 nucleotide sequence: TGTGCCAGCAGTTTATCCCCTCGGCCCCAGCATTTT.

This chain links TRBV11-2 with TRBJ2-3, with D unclear. This CDR3 is 16 amino acids long. V gave up 1 base and J gave up 3 bases, with 14 bases separating them. CDR1 and CDR2 from the germline V gene are SGHAT and FQNNGV. The CDR3 loop is CASSLGERSWTDTQYF. DNA for the CDR3: TGTGCCAGCAGCTTAGGAGAGAGGAGTTGGACAGATACGCAGTATTTT.

The chain recombines TRBV19 with TRBJ2-1; D is perhaps TRBD2 (6 bases). The V gene's germline CDR1 is LNHDA and CDR2 SQIVND (reference sequence). With 6 bases removed from V and 0 bases from J, the gap between germline ends came to 12 bases. The CDR3 has 15 residues. CDR3 sequence (DNA): TGTGCCAGTAGAACTAGCCCTTTCTCCTACAATGAGCAGTTCTTC. Its translation is CASRTSPFSYNEQFF.

This sequence joins TRBV7-8 and TRBJ2-1; maybe TRBD2 (5 bases). Germline values: CDR1 SGHVS, CDR2 FQNEAQ. V dropped 0 bases and J dropped 14 bases, with 8 bases sitting between them. The CDR3 contains 11 residues. The CDR3 DNA follows: TGTGCCAGCAGCTTAGCCGGGAAAGAGTTCTTC. This sequence encodes CASSLAGKEFF. Looking up the rest from reference TRBV7-8 and TRBJ2-1 gives the full variable domain: GAGVSQSPRYKVAKRGQDVALRCDPISGHVSLFWYQQALGQGPEFLTYFQNEAQLDKSGLPSDRFFAERPEGSVSTLKIQRTQQEDSAVYLCASSLAGKEFFGPGTRLTVL.

This clonotype showed up many times. The gene calls are TRBV21-1 and TRBJ1-5; the table gives TRBD1 as D, unverified against the DNA. TRBV21-1 is an annotated pseudogene. The CDR3 has 16 amino acids. The DNA for the CDR3 is TGTGCCAGCAGCAAGGGACAGAAAAAGAGGACATCGCCCCAGCATTTT. Amino acid sequence: CASSKGQKKRTSPQHF.